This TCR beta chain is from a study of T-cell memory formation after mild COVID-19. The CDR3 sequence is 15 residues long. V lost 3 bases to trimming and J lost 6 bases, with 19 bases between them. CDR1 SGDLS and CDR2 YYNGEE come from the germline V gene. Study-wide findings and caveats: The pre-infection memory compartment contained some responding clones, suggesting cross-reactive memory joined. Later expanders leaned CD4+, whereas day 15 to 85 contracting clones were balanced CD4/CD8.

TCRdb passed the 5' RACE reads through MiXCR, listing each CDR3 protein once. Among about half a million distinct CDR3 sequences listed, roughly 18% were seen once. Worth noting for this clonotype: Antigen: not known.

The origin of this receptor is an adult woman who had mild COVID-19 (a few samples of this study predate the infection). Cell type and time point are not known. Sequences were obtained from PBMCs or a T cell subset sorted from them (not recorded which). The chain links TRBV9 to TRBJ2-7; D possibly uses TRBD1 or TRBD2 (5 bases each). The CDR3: CASSASHGKRGEQYF. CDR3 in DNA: TGTGCCAGCAGCGCTAGCCACGGGAAAAGGGGCGAGCAGTACTTC.